This T cell receptor beta chain was profiled in a study of cytomegalovirus exposure and HLA in healthy donors listed by TCRdb under 2017. At the level of the whole study: According to an earlier analysis of 550 to 700 of the donors, 150 million to 200 million T cells yielded 100 million or so unique TCR beta sequences and less than 300 Gb of sequence data. The study combined high-throughput TCR immunosequencing, statistical association of individual TCRs with disease status, and machine learning to predict cytomegalovirus infection status. An early release covering roughly 580 HLA-typed donors comprised about 310 gigabases of sequencing data and tens of millions of unique TCR sequences. Typing coverage differed by locus: A, B, C, DRB1 and DQB1 were typed in roughly 620-630 donors, DQA1 in around 500, DPA1 in around 610, and DPB1 in about 450. The study aimed to test whether signatures of past pathogen exposure could be identified by cataloging public T cell receptors. Because of strong linkage in the cohort, roughly five DR-DQ haplotypes were treated as single units for association and clustering. Of the roughly 400 genotyped donors, approximately 83% fell in the genetic ancestry cluster associated with self-reported Caucasian donors. All discovery cohort repertoires had been generated using a single sequencing platform. Donor age, sex, ethnicity and CMV serostatus were compiled alongside the repertoire data. In an earlier analysis of 550 to 700 of the donors, high-throughput TCR beta sequencing was used to judge whether each TCR beta V gene segment behaved as functional or pseudogenic. Using immunosequencing, the study profiled T cell repertoires from about 620 subjects and related those repertoires to cytomegalovirus serostatus. A later genetic analysis took genome-wide SNP genotypes for about 55% of the 666 donors and used that subset as a discovery cohort. Among a few hundred genotyped donors of the cohort, an average of approximately 250,000 unique TCR beta nucleotide sequences were sequenced per donor, about a sixth of them non-productive. Class I and class II HLA loci were covered by the typing at four-digit resolution. To study patterns of TCR occurrence, a later analysis re-analyzed previously published TCR beta repertoires from 666 donors and added high-resolution HLA genotyping. Rather than drawing on any new phenotypic data, the later analysis identified candidate immune exposures from TCR beta sequences and the way those sequences occurred across donors. Along with the roughly 700-subject first cohort, a separate validation cohort of about 110 different subjects was used.

Library method: the immunoSEQ multiplex PCR assay. For the multiplex PCR, a mixture combining 60 forward primers for TCR Vbeta segments and 13 reverse primers for TCR Jbeta segments was used. The CDR3 region of rearranged TCR beta genes was amplified from genomic DNA by a multiplex PCR assay. The amplified TCR beta libraries were sequenced on the Illumina HiSeq System as 87-base-pair reads. Turning to the authors' computational methods: In a later analysis, tens of millions of unique TCR beta chains were counted across the roughly 610 repertoires, and roughly 10 million of these chains were shared by at least two donors. Raw reads were error-corrected and collapsed into unique sequences with a nearest-neighbor algorithm that merged closely related sequences to remove PCR and sequencing errors. V, D and J gene segments were assigned by aligning CDR3 sequences to IMGT reference sequences. For a sequence to be retained, a match of at least six nucleotides was required to both a V gene segment and a J gene segment. A rearrangement counted as productive if the CDR3 had no stop codons and remained in frame with V and J, and every other rearrangement counted as non-productive. CDR3 was defined according to IMGT convention as the region running from the second conserved V-encoded cysteine to the conserved J-encoded phenylalanine. The earlier analysis of 587 of the donors excluded sequences that lacked an unambiguous match to a single V gene segment. In an earlier analysis of 587 of the donors, V segments were called functional above 56.7% productive rearrangements and were called segregating when the between-donor standard deviation exceeded 5%. To diagnose cytomegalovirus status from the catalog of TCR beta chain sequences, a statistical classification framework was built. In a later analysis, TCR nucleotide sequences were compared against IMGT/GENE-DB human TR gene sequences so that V and J genes could be assigned. A later analysis assigned CDR3 sequences and most-parsimonious VDJ recombination scenarios with the TCRdist pipeline. In a later analysis, each TCR beta chain was defined by its CDR3 amino acid sequence together with its V-gene family, and reads without a unique V-gene family were excluded. To address suspected cross-contamination and a sequencing artifact, a later analysis removed several hundred highly shared, low-generation-probability nucleotide sequences. In a later analysis, a clonal expansion index was calculated for each public chain from normalized within-repertoire ranks of inferred template counts. In a later analysis, generation probabilities were computed with a VDJ recombination model fitted to out-of-frame rearrangements, and the resulting probabilities were checked against IGoR. In a later analysis, TCR-TCR, TCR-HLA and TCR-CMV co-occurrence was scored with hypergeometric tests, and a repertoire-size bias correction was applied to TCR pairs. A later analysis estimated false discovery rates by permuting HLA or CMV assignments 20 times. In a later analysis, co-occurring TCRs were grouped with DBSCAN, and TCRdist sequence similarity was added when clustering was performed within HLA-allele-positive subsets. Repertoires with fewer than 30,000 or more than 120,000 public chains, plus five repertoires with anomalous nucleotide sharing, were excluded from co-occurrence clustering. TCRdb took this table from immuneACCESS and kept in-frame rearrangements with V and J called. Such tables lack part of the clones; where checked against another copy, unresolved V genes explain under half of the gap, and the rest is unexplained. V, J and clone size reflect that table, while D and trimming were determined from the DNA. The sample table lists around 140,000 clones, about 80% of them with a count of one. Together, the top ten hold roughly 2.4% of the sample.

Looking up the germline V gene yields CDR1 SNHLY and CDR2 FYNNEI. The CDR3 spans 12 residues, from the cysteine through the phenylalanine. The sequence is cut down to CDR3 DNA, 36 bases in frame from base 1. For this chain, trimming is 6 bases at the V end and 10 bases at the J end, and the number of junction bases without a gene match is 1. In total, roughly 670 healthy bone marrow donors made up the cohort. All cohort members were sampled while nominally healthy, although unrecorded immune exposures were likely present. The donor tested CMV seropositive, placing the donor among the roughly 300 seropositive members of the cohort. A peripheral blood sample was collected from each donor, and TCR beta sequencing was performed on peripheral blood mononuclear cells. Genomic DNA was extracted from the blood cell samples with the Qiagen DNeasy Blood Extraction Kit. On the study overall, not on this receptor specifically: In a later analysis, several top co-occurrence clusters were reported to appear linked to parvovirus B19, influenza, CMV and Epstein-Barr virus. A further reported finding was that TCR beta sequences accurately predicted the HLA-A and HLA-B alleles for most subjects in the first cohort. A group of highly shared sequence variants was considered likely to be a technical artifact of the sequencing pipeline. A later analysis found that most CMV-associated TCR beta chains appeared HLA-restricted, with HLA associations seemingly driven largely by CMV exposure. Because counts were too low, about 17 rarely observed V segments, including chromosome 9 orphons, were excluded from the earlier analysis of several hundred of the donors. The 87-base-pair reads could not distinguish some IMGT-functional V segments, including TRBV6-2 and TRBV6-3, so those segments were excluded. The study listed 150 to 200 TCR beta chains as associated with cytomegalovirus. Linkage disequilibrium might explain the correlated functional status among segregating V segments, but an unknown experimental factor could not be ruled out. In vitro tests confirmed that a few of the cytomegalovirus-associated TCR beta chains recognize cytomegalovirus antigens. Compared with equally common non-associated chains, HLA-associated TCR beta chains in a later analysis were more clonally expanded and had lower generation probabilities. The authors suggested that the approach could potentially be generalized to other disease states and immunological phenotypes. Most TCR sequences were seen in very few donors, while some public TCRs were found in many individuals. For the cohort, immune exposure information was limited to CMV serostatus. Cytomegalovirus status was reported to be diagnosed by the classifier with high specificity and sensitivity in both the original and validation cohorts. A later genetic analysis reported fewer N-insertions in productive TCRs among donors in an Asian-associated ancestry cluster than the roughly 700-donor mean. HLA typing was unavailable for some donors at each locus, so association tests used only the typed subset. A later analysis associated around 16,000 TCR beta sequences with specific HLA alleles at a false discovery rate of 0.05. Roughly uniform sequencing depth across donors was assumed in presence/absence analyses, although this assumption may not hold. When HLA alleles, especially DR and DQ, strongly co-occurred, attributing TCR associations to individual alleles was difficult. In an earlier analysis of around 600 of the donors, most TCR beta V segments appeared in productive rearrangements about 90% or about 30% of the time, broadly matching IMGT annotations. This cohort had only TCR beta chains sequenced, and the lack of alpha or paired-chain data limited which features could be detected. A later genetic analysis associated a missense DCLRE1C variant with V-gene and J-gene trimming of TCR beta chains, and an independent cohort replicated the association. A later analysis found that TCR association rates varied across HLA loci, with DRB1 alleles showing the most associated TCRs and HLA-C alleles the fewest.

Concerning this clone: What this receptor recognizes is not known. Per-base quality was not reported, and no clone a single base away is much larger than it.

The source of this sequence is a woman aged 18-29 years in good health and CMV-seropositive. The receptor chain draws on TRBV2 and TRBJ1-6; 9 central bases correspond to TRBD1. Sequencing was done on a sample of PBMCs. The CDR3 here reads CASRGQGSPLHF. In nucleotides, the sequence is TGTGCCAGCAGGGGACAGGGATCACCCCTCCACTTT.